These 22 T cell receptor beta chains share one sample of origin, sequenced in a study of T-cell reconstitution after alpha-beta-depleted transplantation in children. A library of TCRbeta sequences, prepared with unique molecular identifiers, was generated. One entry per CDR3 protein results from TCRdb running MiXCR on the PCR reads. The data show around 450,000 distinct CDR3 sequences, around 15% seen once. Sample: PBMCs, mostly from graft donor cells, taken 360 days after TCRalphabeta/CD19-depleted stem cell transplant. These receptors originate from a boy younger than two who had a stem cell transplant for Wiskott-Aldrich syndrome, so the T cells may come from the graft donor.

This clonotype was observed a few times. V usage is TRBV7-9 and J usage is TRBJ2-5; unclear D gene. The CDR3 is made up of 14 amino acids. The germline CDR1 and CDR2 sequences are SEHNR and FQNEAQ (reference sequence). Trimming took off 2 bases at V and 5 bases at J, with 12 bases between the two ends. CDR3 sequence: CASSLLTYPETQYF. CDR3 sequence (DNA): TGTGCCAGCAGCTTACTGACTTACCCTGAGACCCAGTACTTC.

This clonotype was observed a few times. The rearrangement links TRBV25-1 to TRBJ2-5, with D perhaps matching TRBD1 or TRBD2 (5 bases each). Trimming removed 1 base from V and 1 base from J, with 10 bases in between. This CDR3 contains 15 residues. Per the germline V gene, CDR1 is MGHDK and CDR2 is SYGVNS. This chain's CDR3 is CASSEFSGSQETQYF. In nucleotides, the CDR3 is TGTGCCAGCAGTGAATTTTCAGGGAGCCAAGAGACCCAGTACTTC. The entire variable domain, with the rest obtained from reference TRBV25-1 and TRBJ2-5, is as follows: EADIYQTPRYLVIGTGKKITLECSQTMGHDKMYWYQQDPGMELHLIHYSYGVNSTEKGDLSSESTVSRIRTEHFPLTLESARPSHTSQYLCASSEFSGSQETQYFGPGTRLLVL.

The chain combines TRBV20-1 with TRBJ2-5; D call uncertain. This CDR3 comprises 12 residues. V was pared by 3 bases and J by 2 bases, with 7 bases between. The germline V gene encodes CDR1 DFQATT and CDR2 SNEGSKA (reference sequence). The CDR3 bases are TGCAGTGCTAGCAGAAATCAAGAGACCCAGTACTTC. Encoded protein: CSASRNQETQYF.

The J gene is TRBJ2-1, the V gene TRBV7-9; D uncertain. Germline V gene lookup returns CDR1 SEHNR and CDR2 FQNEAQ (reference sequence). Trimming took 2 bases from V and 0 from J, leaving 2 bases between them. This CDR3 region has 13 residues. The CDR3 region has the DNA TGTGCCAGCAGCTTAAACTCCTACAATGAGCAGTTCTTC. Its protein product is CASSLNSYNEQFF.

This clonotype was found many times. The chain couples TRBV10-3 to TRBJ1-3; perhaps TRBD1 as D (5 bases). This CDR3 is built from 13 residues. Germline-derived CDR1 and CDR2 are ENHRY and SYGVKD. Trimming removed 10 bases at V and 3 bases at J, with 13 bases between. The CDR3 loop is CATCSGFGNTIYF. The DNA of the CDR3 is TGTGCCACATGCTCAGGGTTTGGAAACACCATATATTTT.

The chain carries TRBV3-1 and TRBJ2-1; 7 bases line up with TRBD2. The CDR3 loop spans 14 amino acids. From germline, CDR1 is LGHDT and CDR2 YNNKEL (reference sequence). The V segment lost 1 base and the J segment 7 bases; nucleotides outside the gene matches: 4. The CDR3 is CASSQGWTSNEQFF. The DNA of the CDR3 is TGTGCCAGCAGCCAAGGTTGGACTAGTAATGAGCAGTTCTTC.

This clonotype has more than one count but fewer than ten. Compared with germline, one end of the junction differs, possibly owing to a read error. The DNA for the CDR3 is TGTGCCAGCAGGATACCCGGGGTGCATGGCTATACCTTC. Translation: CASRIPGVHGYTF. This chain connects TRBV28 to TRBJ1-2; D is unresolved. Germline values: CDR1 MDHEN, CDR2 SYDVKM. The length of the CDR3 is 13 residues.

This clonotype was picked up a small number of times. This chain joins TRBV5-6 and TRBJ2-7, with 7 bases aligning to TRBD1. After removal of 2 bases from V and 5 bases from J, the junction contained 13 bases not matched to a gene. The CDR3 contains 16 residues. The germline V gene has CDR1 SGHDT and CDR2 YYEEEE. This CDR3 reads CASSFLLGQWGNEQYF. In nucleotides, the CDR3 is TGTGCCAGCAGCTTCCTACTGGGACAGTGGGGGAACGAGCAGTACTTC.

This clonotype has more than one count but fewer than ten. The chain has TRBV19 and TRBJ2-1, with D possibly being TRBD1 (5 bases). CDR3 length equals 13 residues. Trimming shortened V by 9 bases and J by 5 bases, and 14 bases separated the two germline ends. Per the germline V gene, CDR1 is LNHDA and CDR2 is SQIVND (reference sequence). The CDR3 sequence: CASKRAQDNEQFF. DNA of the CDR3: TGTGCCAGCAAACGCGCACAGGACAATGAGCAGTTCTTC.

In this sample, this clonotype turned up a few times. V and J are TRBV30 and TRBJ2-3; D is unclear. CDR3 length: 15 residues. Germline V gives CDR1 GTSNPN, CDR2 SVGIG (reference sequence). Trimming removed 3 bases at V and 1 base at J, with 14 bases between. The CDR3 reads CAWSPKRRGTDTQYF. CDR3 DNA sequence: TGTGCCTGGAGCCCTAAACGCCGGGGCACAGATACGCAGTATTTT.

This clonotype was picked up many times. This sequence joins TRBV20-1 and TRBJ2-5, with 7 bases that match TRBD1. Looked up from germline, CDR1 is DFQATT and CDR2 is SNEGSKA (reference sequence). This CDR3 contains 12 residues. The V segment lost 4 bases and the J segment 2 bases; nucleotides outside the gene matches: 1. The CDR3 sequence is CSATGQQETQYF. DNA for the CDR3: TGCAGTGCTACGGGACAGCAAGAGACCCAGTACTTC.

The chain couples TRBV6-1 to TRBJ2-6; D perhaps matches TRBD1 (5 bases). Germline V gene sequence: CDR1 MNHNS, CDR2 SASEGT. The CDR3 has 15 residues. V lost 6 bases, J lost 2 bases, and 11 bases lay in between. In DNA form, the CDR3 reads TGTGCCAGCAGGCAACAGGTCCCTGGGGCCAACGTCCTGACTTTC. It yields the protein CASRQQVPGANVLTF.

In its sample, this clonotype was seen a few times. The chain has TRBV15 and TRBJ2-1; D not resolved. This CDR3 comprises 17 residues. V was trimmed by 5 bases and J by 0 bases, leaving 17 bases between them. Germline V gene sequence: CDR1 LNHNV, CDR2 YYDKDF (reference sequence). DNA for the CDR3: TGTGCCACCAGCGAAACCCTGTCGATGGGCTCCTACAATGAGCAGTTCTTC. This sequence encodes CATSETLSMGSYNEQFF.

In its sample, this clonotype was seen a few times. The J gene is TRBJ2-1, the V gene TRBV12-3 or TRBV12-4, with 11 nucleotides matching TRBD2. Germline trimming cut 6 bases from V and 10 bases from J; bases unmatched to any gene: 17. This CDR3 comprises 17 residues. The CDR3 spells CASSLALSLLAGDEQFF. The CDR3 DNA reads TGTGCCAGCAGCCTTGCCCTCTCTCTACTAGCGGGAGACGAGCAGTTCTTC.

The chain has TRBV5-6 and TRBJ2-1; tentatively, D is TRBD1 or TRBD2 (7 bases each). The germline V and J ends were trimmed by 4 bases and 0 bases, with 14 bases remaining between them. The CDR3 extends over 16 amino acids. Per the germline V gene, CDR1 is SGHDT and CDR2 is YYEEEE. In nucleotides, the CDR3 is TGTGCCAGCAGCAGCGGGACAGCCCGCTCCTACAATGAGCAGTTCTTC. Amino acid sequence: CASSSGTARSYNEQFF.

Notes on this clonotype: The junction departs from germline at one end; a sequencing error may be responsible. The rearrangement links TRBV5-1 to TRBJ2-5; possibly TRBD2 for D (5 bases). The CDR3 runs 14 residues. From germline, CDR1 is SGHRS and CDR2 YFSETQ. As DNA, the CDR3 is TGCGCCATCAGCGGCAGACAACCCCAAGAGACCCAGTACTTC. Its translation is CAISGRQPQETQYF.

The CDR3 loop is CASSPRTGRTDTQYF. The CDR3 DNA reads as TGTGCCAGCAGCCCGCGGACAGGCCGCACAGATACGCAGTATTTT. V gene TRBV9 combines with J gene TRBJ2-3; 7 positions agree with TRBD1. The trim removed 4 bases at V and 1 base at J, leaving 6 bases unmatched. This CDR3 is 15 amino acids long. Per the germline V gene, CDR1 is SGDLS and CDR2 is YYNGEE.

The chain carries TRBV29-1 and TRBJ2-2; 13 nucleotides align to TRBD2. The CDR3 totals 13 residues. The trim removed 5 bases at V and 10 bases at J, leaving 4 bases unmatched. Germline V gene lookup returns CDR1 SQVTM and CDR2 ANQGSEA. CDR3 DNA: TGCAGCGTTCGGGGACTAGCGGGGTCGGAGCTGTTTTTT. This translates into CSVRGLAGSELFF.

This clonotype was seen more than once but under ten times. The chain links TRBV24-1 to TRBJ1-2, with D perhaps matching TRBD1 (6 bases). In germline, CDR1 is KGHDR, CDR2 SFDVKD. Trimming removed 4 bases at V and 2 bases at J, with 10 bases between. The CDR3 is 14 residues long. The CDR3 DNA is TGTGCCACCAGTGAAGCTGACAGGAACTATGGCTACACCTTC. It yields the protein CATSEADRNYGYTF.

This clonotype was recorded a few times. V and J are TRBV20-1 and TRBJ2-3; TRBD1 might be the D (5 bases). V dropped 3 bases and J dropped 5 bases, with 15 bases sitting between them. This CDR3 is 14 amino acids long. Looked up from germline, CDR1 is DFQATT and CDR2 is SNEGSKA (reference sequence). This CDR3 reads CSASPRTLRDTQYF. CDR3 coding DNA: TGCAGTGCTAGTCCTAGGACACTAAGAGATACGCAGTATTTT.

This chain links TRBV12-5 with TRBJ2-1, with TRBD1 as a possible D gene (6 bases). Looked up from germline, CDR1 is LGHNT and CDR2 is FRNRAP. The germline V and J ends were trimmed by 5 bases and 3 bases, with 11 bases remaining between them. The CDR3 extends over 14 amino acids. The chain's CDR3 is CASGHGTLYNEQFF. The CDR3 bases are TGTGCTAGTGGTCACGGGACACTCTACAATGAGCAGTTCTTC.

Here the CDR3 DNA reads TGCAGTGCTAGACCCTGGGGCGCAGGTCTAAGCAATCAGCCCCAGCATTTT. Translation: CSARPWGAGLSNQPQHF. The genes are TRBV20-1 and TRBJ1-5, with a tentative D call TRBD1 (5 bases). Germline-derived CDR1 and CDR2 are DFQATT and SNEGSKA (reference sequence). This CDR3 contains 17 residues. V lost 2 bases and J lost 1, with 18 bases in between.